This T cell receptor (beta chain) appears in the sequencing data of a study of regulatory T cells in long-lasting Graves disease (dated by TCRdb to the early 2020s). For context, the study as a whole: Newly diagnosed Graves' disease patients had taken antithyroid drugs for less than 3 months. Patients with persistent Graves' disease were compared with patients with newly diagnosed Graves' disease using TCR sequencing and RNA sequencing of peripheral blood. The study was conducted in China and was registered as a clinical trial. A total of around 35 samples underwent TCR sequencing, from 13 patients with persistent Graves' disease and roughly 20 patients with newly diagnosed Graves' disease.

Libraries were made using multiplex PCR. TCRdb shows the sequencer as Illumina HiSeq 4000. CDR3 regions were amplified by Arm-PCR with iRepertoire HTBI primers to construct TCR beta libraries. Before sequencing, the PCR products went through gel purification. From the authors' description of their analysis: A total of fewer than 80 TRBV and some 13 TRBJ segments were identified across samples and were used for gene usage analysis of CDR3 amino acid clonotypes. COPE and FqMerger were used to merge the filtered high-quality paired reads into contigs. Contigs were aligned with BLAST to IMGT TRBV, TRBD and TRBJ reference genes, and CDR3 was defined per IMGT. Any clonotype with a frequency above 0.1% was counted as a highly expanded clone. Shannon entropy was used to measure repertoire diversity, and the Gini coefficient was used to measure V-J evenness. A clonotype found in more than one individual was treated as public. TCRdb reran the public reads through fastp at Q25 and MiXCR, keeping productive beta chains. Rows with a matching CDR3 protein are joined into one entry that keeps the most common DNA and genes. The V and J calls were determined by TCRdb, not by the authors. The sample table contains about 620,000 distinct CDR3 sequences; only one count was recorded for 15% to 20% of them. The top ten hold around 18% of the sample.

What the time point label conveys for this sample: newly diagnosed GD, antithyroid drugs for less than 3 months. RNA was extracted from PBMCs in TRIzol for both TCR sequencing and RNA sequencing. Graves' disease was diagnosed according to American Thyroid Association guidelines. The patients came from an endocrinology department in Xi'an, China. Each patient gave 8.5 to 9.5 milliliters of peripheral blood, collected in an EDTA anticoagulant tube. Ficoll Paque Plus density gradient separation was used to isolate PBMCs, and no additional T cell sorting was done. RNA quality was checked with an Agilent 2100 Bioanalyzer and agarose gel, and concentration with a NanoDrop 2000. Study-wide conclusions, independent of this receptor: Compared with newly diagnosed patients, persistent Graves' disease patients had lower TCR Shannon entropy and fewer highly expanded clones, which suggests clonal expansion. Because the primary lesion, thyroid tissue, could not be accessed, the study looked at peripheral blood alone. Persistent disease showed preferential use of TRBV28, TRBJ1-2 and TRBJ2-5, whereas newly diagnosed disease favored TRBV20-1 and TRBJ2-1. More public clonotypes were shared among persistent patients (around 3,000) than among newly diagnosed patients (under 1,000). The authors acknowledged the small sample size as a limitation that may reduce accuracy. Sequencing and analysis were limited to the TCR beta chain.

This clonotype was picked up many times. Its antigen is not yet known. Within one base of it there is no much larger clone, and no base qualities were kept. Here V drops 4 bases and J drops 0 bases, and the junction holds 9 bases not matched to any gene. From the cysteine through the phenylalanine, the CDR3 covers 17 amino acids. The DNA shown is the 51-base CDR3, in frame from base 1. These data also formed part of another study, on T cells in Graves' hyperthyroidism and ophthalmopathy. The second investigation adds: Graves' hyperthyroidism was defined as stable when no progression to ophthalmopathy occurred over 18 months of follow-up. Hyperthyroidism patients were newly diagnosed, had a disease duration of under 2 months, and were aged 18 to 65 years. Patients with uncontrolled infections, other autoimmune diseases, pregnancy or lactation were excluded. Diagnoses were based on clinical symptoms, serum thyroxine and TRAb, thyroid ultrasound and orbital computed tomography. For the first round of RT-PCR on the TCR CDR3, the HTBI primer set was used together with the Qiagen OneStep RT-PCR kit. Most expanded thyroid clonotypes (frequency above 0.001) were also detected in blood, suggesting blood repertoires may reflect thyroid immune responses. A 13 V-J signature model separated ophthalmopathy from stable hyperthyroidism, with around 90% sensitivity and roughly 82% specificity in cross-validation and 80%/75% in testing. In validation, the model predicted progression to ophthalmopathy a median of roughly 6.1 months before onset, with roughly 70% sensitivity and more than 72% specificity. TCR V-J signatures able to tell the groups apart were searched for in a discovery cohort of approximately 95 patients, of whom roughly 42 had Graves' ophthalmopathy and about 60 had stable Graves' hyperthyroidism. Prospective prediction of ophthalmopathy was tested in an independent validation cohort of approximately 19 hyperthyroidism patients and 17 patients who later progressed to ophthalmopathy. The 100 or so discovery patients were divided at random into training and test sets in a 7:3 ratio. The study also compared thyroid tissue and blood T-cell repertoires from about six Graves' hyperthyroidism patients. Once sampling was done, hyperthyroidism patients were given methimazole at a starting dose of 30 mg daily, whereas ophthalmopathy patients were given high-dose intravenous methylprednisolone. Libraries were constructed in a second round of multiplex PCR, after which size selection and purification were performed. Sequencing of the libraries was done on an Illumina HiSeq2000 using paired-end 100 bp reads. SOAPnuke was used to process the raw data, with reads discarded if the reads contained adapters or uncalled bases, had a mean Phred below 15, or lacked an exact constant-primer or identifier match. COPE v1.2.5 was used to merge the high-quality paired reads, and each unique nucleotide sequence was defined as a clonotype. MiTCR v1.1 was used to align clonotypes to the IMGT TRBV, TRBD and TRBJ reference segments. Analysis was restricted to V-J combinations with a frequency above 0.0001, which covered roughly 99% of repertoires. The TCS score was defined as F50 (clonal expansion) divided by E x V (chaos), with BLOSUM62-based TCRdist calculated between CDR3 peptides within each V-J. Welch's t-statistics and random forest reduced fewer than 600 V-J features to roughly 13, which were used in a naive Bayes classifier (R e1071). No statistical method was used to fix the sample size in advance, and group allocation was not hidden from the investigators. TCR Vbeta CDR3 sequencing of 130 to 150 peripheral blood samples (over 40 ophthalmopathy, about 80 hyperthyroidism and approximately 17 progressor patients) is reported in the paper.

This TCR derives from a woman aged 25 to 39 with Graves disease. Donor details come from another sample of the same person, matched by shared clones. The starting material was peripheral blood mononuclear cells (PBMCs), obtained at new diagnosis, from a patient treated with antithyroid drugs. The rearranged chain carries TRBV12-3 or TRBV12-4 and TRBJ2-3; a stretch of 8 junction bases matches TRBD2. The DNA sequence follows: TGTGCCAGCAGTTCCCGTTCTAGCGGGTTAAGCACAGATACGCAGTATTTT. It translates to CASSSRSSGLSTDTQYF.